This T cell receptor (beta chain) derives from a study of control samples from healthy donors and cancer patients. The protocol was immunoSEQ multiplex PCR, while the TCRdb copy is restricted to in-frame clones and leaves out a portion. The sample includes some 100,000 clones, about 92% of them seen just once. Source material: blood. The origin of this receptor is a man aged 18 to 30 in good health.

CDR3 nucleotide sequence: TGTGCCAGCAGCCAAGAGGGAATGGGACAGGTAGGGGCGTACAATGAGCAGTTCTTC. It codes for CASSQEGMGQVGAYNEQFF. This chain uses TRBV3-1 (or the pseudogene TRBV3-2) with TRBJ2-1, with 8 positions matching TRBD1. Germline lookup yields CDR1 LGHDT and CDR2 YNNKEL (reference sequence). Losses at the gene ends were 0 bases for V and 4 bases for J; bases not matched to a gene: 14. The CDR3 extends over 19 amino acids.